The rows below give T cell receptor beta chains drawn from one sample of a study of shared clonotypes between healthy human individuals. Clones were read by immunoSEQ multiplex PCR, and TCRdb kept only the in-frame ones, dropping some. Found here are about 450,000 clones, 79% of them singletons; the top ten hold approximately 12%. Sequenced material: PBMCs. The receptors shown here come from a middle-aged woman in good health. Some clones in this sample may be carry-over from other donors' samples. Each CDR3 is given with its conserved first and last residue. A D gene is named only where the DNA matches it firmly. The size of a clone is reported for some rows only, either as once, few or many, or as a class for expanded clones.

TRBV6-4,14,many,TRBD1,TRBJ2-7,CASSASQGASEQYF,TGTGCCAGCAGTGCATCGCAGGGGGCTAGCGAGCAGTACTTC
TRBV4-2,14,-,-,TRBJ2-1,CASSSRTGDNEQFF,TGTGCCAGCAGCTCCCGGACTGGAGACAATGAGCAGTTCTTC
TRBV6-4,12,-,TRBD1,TRBJ1-2,CASIQQGRGYTF,TGTGCCAGCATCCAACAGGGGCGAGGCTACACCTTC
TRBV2,13,-,-,TRBJ1-1,CASSEPGGRRAFF,TGTGCCAGCAGTGAACCGGGGGGCAGGCGAGCTTTCTTT
TRBV4-2,16,-,TRBD2,TRBJ2-7,CASSSPTSGRLNEQYF,TGTGCCAGCAGCTCCCCGACTAGCGGGAGGCTAAACGAGCAGTACTTC
TRBV7-2,13,-,-,TRBJ1-2,CASSLRRGEGYTF,TGTGCCAGCAGCTTACGGCGAGGAGAAGGCTACACCTTC
TRBV7-2,14,-,TRBD1,TRBJ2-1,CASSFSGTENEQFF,TGTGCCAGCAGCTTTTCCGGGACAGAGAATGAGCAGTTCTTC
TRBV11-2,14,-,-,TRBJ2-7,CASSLGLGLYEQYF,TGTGCCAGCAGCCTTGGCCTGGGACTCTACGAGCAGTACTTC
TRBV7-8,14,-,-,TRBJ2-2,CASSAEALAGELFF,TGTGCCAGCAGCGCAGAGGCCTTAGCCGGGGAGCTGTTTTTT
TRBV7-9,17,-,TRBD2,TRBJ2-5,CASSLGAGGPSGGEQYF,TGTGCCAGCAGCTTAGGAGCGGGAGGGCCCTCCGGGGGTGAGCAGTACTTC
TRBV5-1,16,-,TRBD1,TRBJ2-7,CASSLVSGQASYEQYF,TGCGCCAGCAGCTTGGTTTCAGGACAGGCATCTTACGAGCAGTACTTC